This T cell receptor (beta chain) was observed in a study of graft-versus-host responses after intestinal transplantation. As for the study in general: Anti-thymocyte globulin served as induction for all recipients, who then took tacrolimus and steroids for around 3 years. Points from the study as a whole: An association linked early post-transplant HvG declines with peak circulating GvH clone levels.

In regard to this clone: Antigen specificity is unknown.

This CDR3 spans 13 amino acids. CDR1 and CDR2 (germline): MNHEY, SVGAGI. The ends were cut back, 6 bases at V and 1 base at J, with 9 bases in the middle. Using immunoSEQ multiplex PCR, the repertoire was profiled, and TCRdb retains in-frame clones only, with some absent. The sample gives about 97,000 clones, over 75% of which show up once; approximately 16% is in the top ten. This clonotype originated in a human patient who received an intestinal transplant, so some T cells may come from the graft donor. The sample consisted of PBMCs, taken about 440 days after intestinal transplant. The chain has TRBV6-5 and TRBJ2-5; D not resolved. The DNA for the CDR3 is TGTGCCAGCAGCCCGTGGAGCCAAGAGACCCAGTACTTC. This sequence encodes CASSPWSQETQYF.